This T cell receptor (beta chain) was captured in a study of T cell changes during pregnancy in multiple sclerosis. This CDR3 spans 14 amino acids. V was cut by 3 bases and J by 7 bases, with 13 bases left in between. Germline CDR1 reads SGHRS; CDR2 reads YFSETQ. Some clones are missing from TCRdb's copy, which holds only in-frame ones; the method was immunoSEQ multiplex PCR. The sample has around 120,000 clones; approximately 89% are singletons. The chain has TRBV5-1 and TRBJ2-2; D perhaps matches TRBD2 (6 bases). The clonotype comes from a female donor with multiple sclerosis, enrolled in a pregnancy study. Source: peripheral blood, taken after pregnancy. CDR3: CASSWRGSGGELFF. Written as DNA, the CDR3 is TGCGCCAGCAGCTGGAGGGGTTCCGGCGGGGAGCTGTTTTTT.